This T cell receptor beta chain derives from a study of blood T cell repertoires in COVID-19. For the study at large: The United States, Italy and Spain were the sources of the acute and convalescent COVID-19 samples. PBMCs, B-cell-depleted T cells, or T cells were the source of the cDNA or gDNA that made up the material.

In the study's own analysis: The authors estimated nucleated cell counts from reference gene primer amplification. TCRdb keeps only in-frame clones here, not all; method: immunoSEQ multiplex PCR. V and J calls and clone size follow that table, whereas D and trimming were derived from the DNA. Among roughly 150,000 clones, just under 85% were seen once, and the ten largest hold approximately 8.2%. Seattle patient enrollment occurred during active infection, with longitudinal follow-up thereafter. The sequencing sample was made of peripheral blood. The source is a woman aged 80 or older with COVID-19, enrolled during active disease.

The CDR3 nucleotides read TGTGCCAGCAGTGAGACAGCCGCCTCTGGAAACACCATATATTTT. Translation: CASSETAASGNTIYF. This chain connects TRBV6-1 to TRBJ1-3; possibly TRBD1 for D (5 bases). The CDR3 loop spans 15 amino acids. Germline-derived CDR1 and CDR2 are MNHNS and SASEGT. V was trimmed by 3 bases and J by 0 bases, leaving 9 bases between them.